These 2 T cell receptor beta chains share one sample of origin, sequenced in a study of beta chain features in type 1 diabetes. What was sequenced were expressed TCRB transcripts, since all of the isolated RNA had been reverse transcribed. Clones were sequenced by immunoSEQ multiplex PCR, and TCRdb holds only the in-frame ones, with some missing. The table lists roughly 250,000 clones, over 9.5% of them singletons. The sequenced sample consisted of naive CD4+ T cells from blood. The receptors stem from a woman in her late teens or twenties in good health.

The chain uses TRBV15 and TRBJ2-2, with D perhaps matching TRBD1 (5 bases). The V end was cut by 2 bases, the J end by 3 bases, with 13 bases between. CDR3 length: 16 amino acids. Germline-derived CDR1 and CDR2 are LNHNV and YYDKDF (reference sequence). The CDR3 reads CATSRNQGPHTGELFF. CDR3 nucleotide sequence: TGTGCCACCAGCAGAAACCAGGGTCCCCACACCGGGGAGCTGTTTTTT.

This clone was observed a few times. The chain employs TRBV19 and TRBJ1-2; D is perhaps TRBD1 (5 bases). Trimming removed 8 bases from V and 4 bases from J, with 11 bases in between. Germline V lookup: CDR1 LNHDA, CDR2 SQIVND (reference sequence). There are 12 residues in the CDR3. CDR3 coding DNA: TGTGCCAGTGGGGCCATCTTCTATGGCTACACCTTC. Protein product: CASGAIFYGYTF.